This T cell receptor beta chain appears in the sequencing data of a study of blood T cell repertoires in COVID-19. The germline V gene has CDR1 MDHEN and CDR2 SYDVKM. V shed 3 bases, J shed 6 bases, and the junction held 8 bases outside the gene matches. CDR3 length: 16 residues. Original processing notes: Reference gene primer amplification yielded estimated nucleated cell counts. TCRdb's copy holds only in-frame clones and misses some; the assay was immunoSEQ multiplex PCR. V and J calls and clone size are copied from that table; D and trimming were computed from the DNA. This repertoire shows about 190,000 clones, 65% to 85% found once; its top ten account for roughly 3.2%.

This sequence joins TRBV28 and TRBJ2-2; 9 bases agree with TRBD2. The sample comprised PBMCs or T cells enriched from blood (not recorded which). This TCR was sampled from a young woman who had recovered from COVID-19. The CDR3 sequence is CASSFTGTSPSGELFF. In DNA, the CDR3 is TGTGCCAGCAGTTTCACCGGGACTAGCCCCTCCGGGGAGCTGTTTTTT.